Listed below are T cell receptor beta chains from one sample, sequenced in a study of T cells in tuberculosis. Method: immunoSEQ multiplex PCR; TCRdb's copy keeps in-frame clones and lacks some. The sample holds fewer than 35,000 clones, about 82% seen once. Sequenced here: PBMCs, sampled at tuberculosis diagnosis. The receptors come from an adult with tuberculosis. CDR3s include the opening cysteine and the closing phenylalanine or tryptophan. Size values are once, few and many counts, or a class for expanded clones, and some rows have none.

V,size,J,CDR3
TRBV28,-,TRBJ1-1,CAARDRGTEAFF
TRBV6-1,-,TRBJ2-1,CASSEQLAGAAEQFF
TRBV4-1,few,TRBJ2-1,CASSQPLLQNEQFF
TRBV10-3,-,TRBJ1-1,CAISEDRNTEAFF
TRBV10-3,-,TRBJ2-5,CAIKEAGGRQETQYF
TRBV4-1,-,TRBJ2-5,CASSQDLATNAETQYF
TRBV27,-,TRBJ2-5,CASRRGTSGQETQYF
TRBV29-1,-,TRBJ1-2,CSVYRTAYGYTF
TRBV4-1,-,TRBJ2-7,CASSQDLGQGVYEQYF
TRBV5-1,-,TRBJ2-5,CASSGGTGGYQETQYF
TRBV19,-,TRBJ2-2,CASSFQAGGLTGELFF
TRBV19,-,TRBJ1-2,CASSIRTGPNYGYTF
TRBV9,-,TRBJ1-3,CASSVGVREGSGNTIYF
TRBV5-1,-,TRBJ2-5,CASSEGQGWETQYF
TRBV19,-,TRBJ1-2,CASSPSRYTF
TRBV18,-,TRBJ1-1,CASSPGRGPNTEAFF
TRBV6-4,-,TRBJ2-1,CASSERQGGNNEQFF
TRBV30,-,TRBJ1-2,CAWTKKQGTYYGYTF
TRBV6-1,-,TRBJ2-4,CASSAGFLSRPKNIQYF
TRBV10-2,-,TRBJ1-1,CASRPTENTEAFF
TRBV7-2,-,TRBJ2-1,CASSLYGEQFF
TRBV21-1,few,TRBJ2-5,CAGGTKTQYF
TRBV2,once,TRBJ2-7,CASTLGQGSYEQYF
TRBV10-3,-,TRBJ2-1,CAIGDTEGLAGGPSYNEQFF
TRBV9,-,TRBJ1-5,CASSGTGKFEPQHF
TRBV5-1,-,TRBJ2-3,CASSATYTPTDTQYF
TRBV6-5,-,TRBJ2-7,CASSYRGSPFSYEQYF
TRBV5-8,-,TRBJ1-1,CASSGGQANTEAFF
TRBV9,-,TRBJ2-1,CASSASGTDYNEQFF
TRBV7-2,-,TRBJ2-1,CASSLHLAGGRNNEQFF
TRBV2,-,TRBJ2-3,CASTGLAGGSTDTQYF